These 5 T cell receptor beta chains were all obtained from the same sample, sequenced in a study of CD8 T cells in Susac syndrome (dated by TCRdb to about 2019). The library was prepared using the immunoSEQ multiplex PCR assay. RNA was extracted using the RNeasy kit, and roughly 0.5 to 1 microgram was reverse transcribed with random hexamers. TCRdb cleaned the public reads at Q25 with fastp, built clones with MiXCR and kept in-frame beta chains. CDR3 protein duplicates are merged, each entry listing the most common genes and DNA. Here the sample has a few hundred thousand distinct CDR3 sequences; 93% occur a single time. Of the sample, approximately 0.072% falls within the top ten clones. Sequenced material: CD4+ T cells from PBMCs. These receptor sequences come from a human donor with multiple sclerosis.

This clonotype was detected only a few times. The chain recombines TRBV27 with TRBJ2-5; weak D call: TRBD2 (6 bases). The CDR3 length is 11 residues. Germline V gene lookup returns CDR1 MNHEY and CDR2 SMNVEV (reference sequence). Trimming shortened V by 4 bases and J by 7 bases, and 7 bases separated the two germline ends. The CDR3 protein is CASSSGGTQYF. CDR3 coding DNA: TGTGCCAGCAGTTCCGGGGGGACCCAGTACTTC.

As concerns this clonotype: One end of the junction is discordant with germline, which a read error may explain. The rearrangement uses TRBV5-7 and TRBJ2-2, with D perhaps given as TRBD1 or TRBD2 (5 bases each). TRBV5-7 is an ORF for which the function is uncertain. This CDR3 is 18 amino acids long. CDR3 region: CASSLARGIRPNSGELFF. CDR3 in DNA: TGTGCCAGCAGCTTGGCACGGGGCATCCGGCCGAACAGCGGGGAGCTGTTTTTT.

The chain links TRBV29-1 to TRBJ1-3; TRBD1 matches at 8 bases. After removal of 3 bases from V and 4 bases from J, the junction contained 5 bases not matched to a gene. In germline, CDR1 is SQVTM, CDR2 ANQGSEA. The CDR3 contains 14 residues. CDR3 coding DNA: TGCAGCGTTGACGGGCAGGGGGCCGGAAACACCATATATTTT. This gives the protein CSVDGQGAGNTIYF.

The chain joins TRBV3-1 to TRBJ1-1; D remains ambiguous. The CDR3 covers 16 residues. Per the germline V gene, CDR1 is LGHDT and CDR2 is YNNKEL (reference sequence). The germline V and J ends were trimmed by 0 bases and 0 bases, with 11 bases remaining between them. CDR3 in DNA: TGTGCCAGCAGCCAAGATCTGGGCCCCATGAACACTGAAGCTTTCTTT. Its translation is CASSQDLGPMNTEAFF.

V usage is TRBV30 and J usage is TRBJ1-1; 7 positions agree with TRBD1. This CDR3 spans 15 amino acids. Germline CDR1 reads GTSNPN; CDR2 reads SVGIG (reference sequence). V trimming: 0 bases; J trimming: 1 base; junction bases outside the gene matches: 5. In nucleotides, the CDR3 is TGTGCCTGGAGTGTCAGGGGGGGGGCGAACACTGAAGCTTTCTTT. Translating gives CAWSVRGGANTEAFF.